The 27 T cell receptor beta chains below were found in one sample sequenced in a study of blood T cell repertoires in COVID-19. TCRdb keeps only in-frame clones here, not all; method: immunoSEQ multiplex PCR. The table includes tens of thousands of clones, 80% to 95% detected once. Sequenced input: peripheral blood. All receptors come from a man aged 65 to 79 with active COVID-19.

This sequence joins TRBV19 and TRBJ2-7; TRBD1 is a possible D gene (6 bases). V was cut by 3 bases and J by 4 bases, with 10 bases left in between. The CDR3 runs to 13 residues. Germline V CDR1 and CDR2: LNHDA, SQIVND (reference sequence). This CDR3 is CASSIARGYEQYF. The DNA of the CDR3 is TGTGCCAGTAGTATTGCCAGGGGTTACGAGCAGTACTTC.

The chain links TRBV21-1 to TRBJ1-1; TRBD1, the D gene given by the table, was not confirmed from the DNA. TRBV21-1 is shown as a pseudogene. CDR3 length: 18 amino acids. Written as DNA, the CDR3 is TGTGCCAGCAGCTCGATATCATCCGGGACAGGGTCACACACTGAAGCTTTCTTT. This codes for CASSSISSGTGSHTEAFF.

This rearrangement joins TRBV6-5 to TRBJ1-2; TRBD1 aligns across 8 bases. The germline gives CDR1 MNHEY, CDR2 SVGAGI. The CDR3 is 14 residues long. With V trimmed by 5 bases and J by 4 bases, 6 bases remained unmatched. The CDR3 nucleotides read TGTGCCAGCAGTCCAGGACAGGGACCCTATGGCTACACCTTC. It codes for CASSPGQGPYGYTF.

The rearrangement joins TRBV7-2 to TRBJ2-1; TRBD2 matches at 8 bases. After removal of 1 base from V and 0 bases from J, the junction contained 2 bases not matched to a gene. The CDR3 extends over 16 amino acids. The germline CDR1 and CDR2 sequences are SGHTA and FQGNSA. CDR3 DNA sequence: TGTGCCAGCAGCTTAGTCGCGGGGGGCTCCTACAATGAGCAGTTCTTC. Its translation is CASSLVAGGSYNEQFF.

The sample holds one count of this clone. This chain uses TRBV6-5 with TRBJ2-1; TRBD1 might be the D (6 bases). The V and J ends lost 6 bases and 6 bases respectively, with 12 bases between them. Germline V gives CDR1 MNHEY, CDR2 SVGAGI. The CDR3 covers 13 residues. The CDR3 sequence: CASRQGPANEQFF. DNA of the CDR3: TGTGCCAGCAGACAGGGTCCCGCCAATGAGCAGTTCTTC.

The chain uses TRBV6-5 and TRBJ2-5, with D possibly TRBD1 on 6 matching bases. Germline values: CDR1 MNHEY, CDR2 SVGAGI. V shed 7 bases and J shed 2 bases, with 14 bases lying between them. This CDR3 contains 14 residues. CDR3 nucleotide sequence: TGTGCCAGCATGCTAGGGGGAATACAAGAGACCCAGTACTTC. Translated, it gives CASMLGGIQETQYF.

The chain recombines TRBV19 with TRBJ2-3; D is possibly TRBD2 (6 bases). CDR1 is LNHDA, CDR2 SQIVND, per germline (reference sequence). Trimming removed 3 bases from V and 7 bases from J, with 14 bases in between. This CDR3 is built from 14 residues. The CDR3 loop is CASSIVEGRHTQYF. The CDR3 DNA follows: TGTGCCAGTAGTATCGTGGAGGGTCGGCATACGCAGTATTTT.

This clone was seen a few times. The genes are TRBV9 and TRBJ2-2; D remains unclear. The CDR3 sequence is 15 residues long. Germline assignment: CDR1 SGDLS and CDR2 YYNGEE. Trimming took off 0 bases at V and 0 bases at J, with 6 bases between the two ends. As DNA, the CDR3 is TGTGCCAGCAGCGTAGCGGAGACGAACACCGGGGAGCTGTTTTTT. This gives the protein CASSVAETNTGELFF.

The V call is TRBV29-1, the J call TRBJ2-3; D not certain. This CDR3 is built from 12 residues. The ends were cut back, 4 bases at V and 2 bases at J, with 7 bases in the middle. Per germline, CDR1 SQVTM and CDR2 ANQGSEA. The CDR3 spells CSVAPSTDTQYF. CDR3 DNA: TGCAGCGTTGCCCCATCCACAGATACGCAGTATTTT.

The chain links TRBV18 to TRBJ2-7; 10 bases are a match to TRBD1. The CDR3 extends over 14 amino acids. The germline V gene encodes CDR1 KGHSH and CDR2 LQKENI. The ends lost 3 bases at V and 5 bases at J; junction bases unmatched: 4. The CDR3 DNA follows: TGTGCCAGCTCACCGGGACAGGGGCCGAACGAGCAGTACGTC. Translating it yields CASSPGQGPNEQYV.

In its sample, this clone was seen a few times. The chain uses TRBV10-3 and TRBJ2-3; 7 bases are shared with TRBD1. This CDR3 is built from 14 residues. Losses at the gene ends were 6 bases for V and 5 bases for J; bases not matched to a gene: 8. The germline V gene has CDR1 ENHRY and CDR2 SYGVKD. The CDR3 nucleotides are TGTGCCATCAGCTTAAGGGGGCTGGGAGATACGCAGTATTTT. Its translation: CAISLRGLGDTQYF.

The rearrangement uses TRBV11-3 and TRBJ1-2, with D possibly being TRBD1 (6 bases). Trimming left V 5 bases short and J 4 bases short, with 11 bases between. Germline CDR1 SGHNT, CDR2 YENEEA. This CDR3 comprises 13 residues. The CDR3 coding sequence is TGTGCCAGCAGCCAGAGGGGGTTCTATGGCTACACCTTC. Translated, it gives CASSQRGFYGYTF.

The chain uses TRBV18 and TRBJ1-5; possible D gene TRBD1, 5 bases. The CDR3 covers 13 residues. The germline V gene has CDR1 KGHSH and CDR2 LQKENI. V was trimmed by 4 bases and J by 4 bases, leaving 8 bases between them. The CDR3 DNA reads as TGTGCCAGCTCACAACAGGAAAATCAGCCCCAGCATTTT. Protein product: CASSQQENQPQHF.

The chain joins TRBV9 to TRBJ2-4; 9 nucleotides agree with TRBD2. Germline assignment: CDR1 SGDLS and CDR2 YYNGEE. The trim removed 4 bases at V and 0 bases at J, leaving 11 bases unmatched. This CDR3 spans 18 amino acids. This CDR3 reads CASSPLDGGGVAKNIQYF. The DNA for the CDR3 is TGTGCCAGCAGCCCCCTCGATGGCGGGGGGGTAGCCAAAAACATTCAGTACTTC.

The CDR3 loop reads CASIPTGPSGNTIYF. The DNA for the CDR3 is TGTGCCAGCATCCCGACAGGGCCCTCTGGAAACACCATATATTTT. The chain employs TRBV21-1 and TRBJ1-3; the table calls TRBD1, which could not be checked here. TRBV21-1 is shown as a pseudogene. This CDR3 has 15 amino acids.

The gene calls are TRBV19 and TRBJ1-3; 9 bases are shared with TRBD1. The CDR3 runs to 17 residues. Germline loops: CDR1 LNHDA, CDR2 SQIVND (reference sequence). V gave up 5 bases and J gave up 2 bases; unmatched junction bases: 10. The CDR3 nucleotides read TGTGCCAGTAGTCTCTCCATACGGACAGGGGCTGGAAACACCATATATTTT. Its translation: CASSLSIRTGAGNTIYF.

The chain combines TRBV27 with TRBJ1-5, with D perhaps TRBD1 (6 bases). The V gene lost 4 bases and the J gene lost 0 bases, with 13 bases spanning the gap. The CDR3 length is 16 residues. CDR1 MNHEY and CDR2 SMNVEV come from the germline V gene (reference sequence). CDR3 loop: CASSSRQEISNQPQHF. DNA for the CDR3: TGTGCCAGCAGTTCCCGACAGGAGATTAGCAATCAGCCCCAGCATTTT.

V and J are TRBV11-2 and TRBJ1-4, with 9 bases fitting TRBD1. The CDR3 is 13 amino acids. CDR1 SGHAT and CDR2 FQNNGV come from the germline V gene. V dropped 7 bases and J dropped 8; count of bases not matched to a gene: 5. The CDR3 DNA follows: TGTGCCAGCAACCGGGACAGGGTGGAAAAACTGTTTTTT. It encodes CASNRDRVEKLFF.

This rearrangement joins TRBV24-1 to TRBJ1-4; unclear D gene. Germline V CDR1 and CDR2: KGHDR, SFDVKD. V lost 7 bases and J 4 bases, leaving 15 bases between the germline ends. CDR3 length: 15 amino acids. In DNA form, the CDR3 reads TGTGCCACCAGCTCCGGAGGACGGATTAATGAAAAACTGTTTTTT. It yields the protein CATSSGGRINEKLFF.

The rearrangement links TRBV10-3 to TRBJ1-1; D possibly corresponds to TRBD1 (5 bases). The V end was cut by 0 bases, the J end by 2 bases, with 7 bases between. The CDR3 consists of 14 residues. The germline gives CDR1 ENHRY, CDR2 SYGVKD. CDR3 in amino acids: CAISESTANTEAFF. DNA of the CDR3: TGTGCCATCAGTGAGTCGACAGCAAACACTGAAGCTTTCTTT.

The chain recombines TRBV6-1 with TRBJ1-3, with 8 positions matching TRBD1. V was clipped by 1 base and J by 7 bases; unmatched bases: 9. Germline values: CDR1 MNHNS, CDR2 SASEGT. This CDR3 spans 16 amino acids. The CDR3 is CASSEETGAYRNTIYF. CDR3 DNA sequence: TGTGCCAGCAGTGAAGAGACAGGGGCGTATCGTAACACCATATATTTT.

The rearrangement uses TRBV9 and TRBJ1-2; 7 positions match TRBD1. J gave up 5 bases and V 4 bases, and 14 bases lay outside the gene matches. CDR1 is SGDLS, CDR2 YYNGEE, per germline. This CDR3 has 16 amino acids. The CDR3 here is CASSPIAGTADYGYTF. As DNA, the CDR3 is TGTGCCAGCAGCCCCATCGCTGGGACAGCCGATTATGGCTACACCTTC. The full variable domain, completed using reference TRBV9 and TRBJ1-2, is DSGVTQTPKHLITATGQRVTLRCSPRSGDLSVYWYQQSLDQGLQFLIQYYNGEERAKGNILERFSAQQFPDLHSELNLSSLELGDSALYFCASSPIAGTADYGYTFGSGTRLTVV.

This chain joins TRBV28 and TRBJ2-5; 11 positions match TRBD2. This CDR3 contains 16 residues. From germline, CDR1 is MDHEN and CDR2 SYDVKM. V dropped 2 bases and J dropped 4; count of bases not matched to a gene: 6. CDR3 sequence (DNA): TGTGCCAGCAGTTTAATAGCGGGGGGGCAGGGAGAGACCCAGTACTTC. Its translation is CASSLIAGGQGETQYF. Supplemented by reference TRBV28 and TRBJ2-5, the full variable domain reads DVKVTQSSRYLVKRTGEKVFLECVQDMDHENMFWYRQDPGLGLRLIYFSYDVKMKEKGDIPEGYSVSREKKERFSLILESASTNQTSMYLCASSLIAGGQGETQYFGPGTRLLVL.

The rearrangement joins TRBV25-1 to TRBJ1-2; 7 bases map to TRBD1. Per the germline V gene, CDR1 is MGHDK and CDR2 is SYGVNS. The trim removed 3 bases at V and 8 bases at J, leaving 12 bases unmatched. This CDR3 has 15 amino acids. The CDR3 loop is CASSEDRQGVGGYTF. CDR3 nucleotide sequence: TGTGCCAGCAGTGAGGATAGACAGGGTGTTGGAGGCTACACCTTC.

The CDR3 DNA is TGTGCCAGCAGCTATAGCGGGGGGAGCACAGATACGCAGTATTTT. This codes for CASSYSGGSTDTQYF. V gene TRBV7-6 combines with J gene TRBJ2-3; 10 positions match TRBD2. Germline CDR1 SGHVS, CDR2 FNYEAQ. The CDR3 consists of 15 residues. V lost 4 bases, J lost 0 bases, and 1 base stayed unmatched.

The CDR3 loop reads CSVNRDTRNTEAFF. CDR3 nucleotides: TGCAGCGTAAACCGGGACACCCGGAACACTGAAGCTTTCTTT. The gene calls are TRBV29-1 and TRBJ1-1; the D gene is possibly TRBD1 (6 bases). Germline loops: CDR1 SQVTM, CDR2 ANQGSEA. Trimming removed 6 bases at V and 1 base at J, with 15 bases between. The CDR3 spans 14 residues. The whole variable domain, remainder taken from reference TRBV29-1 and TRBJ1-1, is SAVISQKPSRDICQRGTSLTIQCQVDSQVTMMFWYRQQPGQSLTLIATANQGSEATYESGFVIDKFPISRPNLTFSTLTVSNMSPEDSSIYLCSVNRDTRNTEAFFGQGTRLTVV.

The J gene is TRBJ1-2, the V gene TRBV25-1, with 7 nucleotides matching TRBD1. There are 14 residues in the CDR3. CDR1 and CDR2 from the germline V gene are MGHDK and SYGVNS. V dropped 3 bases and J dropped 5; count of bases not matched to a gene: 6. Written as DNA, the CDR3 is TGTGCCAGCAGTGATTCCAACAGGGGATATGGCTACACCTTC. As protein: CASSDSNRGYGYTF.